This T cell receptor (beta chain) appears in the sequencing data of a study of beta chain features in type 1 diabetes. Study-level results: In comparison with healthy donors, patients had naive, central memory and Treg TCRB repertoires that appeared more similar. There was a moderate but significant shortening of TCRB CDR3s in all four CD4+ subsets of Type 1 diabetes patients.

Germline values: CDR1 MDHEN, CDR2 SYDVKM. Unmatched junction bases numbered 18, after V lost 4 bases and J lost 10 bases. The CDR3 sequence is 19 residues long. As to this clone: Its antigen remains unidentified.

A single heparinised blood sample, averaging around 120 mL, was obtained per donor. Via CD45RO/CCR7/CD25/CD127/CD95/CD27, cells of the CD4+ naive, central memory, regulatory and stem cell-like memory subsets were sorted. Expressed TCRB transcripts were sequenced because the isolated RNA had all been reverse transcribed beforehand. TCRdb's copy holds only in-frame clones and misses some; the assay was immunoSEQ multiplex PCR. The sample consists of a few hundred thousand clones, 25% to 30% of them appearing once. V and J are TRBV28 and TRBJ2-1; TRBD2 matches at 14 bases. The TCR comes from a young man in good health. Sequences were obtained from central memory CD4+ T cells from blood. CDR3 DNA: TGTGCCAGCAGTTCCCCCGGGACTAGCGGGAGATCCCTGAACGGCGAGCAGTTCTTC. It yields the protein CASSSPGTSGRSLNGEQFF.